This TCR beta chain was documented in a study of blood T cells in healthy people across ages (dated by TCRdb to 2014 to 2015). In the study overall: In model experiments, template switching captured roughly one uniquely barcoded TCR beta cDNA molecule for every two T cells. The donors were divided into four age groups: young (average around 17 years), middle-aged (almost 40), aged (about 60) and long-lived (nearly 85). Using deep sequencing normalized with unique cDNA molecular identifiers, the study measured how TCR beta repertoire diversity changes with age. The study analyzed two additional independent replicas of 1 million unique cDNA reads from the same blood draw for two donors, one aged 18 to 30 and one aged 80 or older. Here is what the overall study found, with its caveats: Estimates of total diversity from one million sequenced T cells were regarded as lower bounds and underestimates. As age increased, observed TCR beta diversity per million T cells dropped in a roughly linear way, and a significant reduction was already evident by age 40. Since profiling was done on bulk unsorted PBMCs, naive and antigen-experienced compartments could not be conclusively compared. Compared with the aged group, the long-lived group had more naive CD4+ T cells, fewer expanded clones and increased TCR diversity, a pattern suggesting age selection. There was a strong correlation between observed TCR beta diversity and the percentage of naive T cells measured by flow cytometry. Because donor CMV infection status was unknown, age-related changes in expanded clonotypes were potentially confounded.

A note on this clonotype: It has no known antigen specificity. No clone much larger than this one lies a single base away; base qualities are absent.

The approximately 39 donors, aged about 6 to 100 years, were systemically healthy Caucasian individuals from Russia. Approximately 9.3 milliliters of peripheral blood were collected from each donor into EDTA-treated Vacutainer tubes. Ficoll-Paque density-gradient centrifugation was used to isolate PBMCs, with at least 6.5 million obtained per sample. Trizol reagent was used to extract total RNA from PBMCs, with at least 5 micrograms per sample. Naive CD45RAhigh/CD27high T cell percentages were measured by flow cytometry on a PBMC aliquot from every donor. Library generation was performed with 5' RACE. Sequencing took place on an Illumina HiSeq 2500. A second roughly 7 to 11 cycle PCR used a sample-barcoded 5' primer and a J-beta primer mix. Each TCR beta cDNA molecule received a unique molecular identifier from a template-switch 5' adaptor carrying 12 random nucleotides. Each sample yielded at least 3 million CDR3-containing paired-end reads. All of the RNA was converted into first-strand cDNA using the Mint cDNA synthesis kit, with a TRBC-specific oligonucleotide serving as the primer. Following uracil-DNA glycosylase treatment, a first 18-cycle PCR with universal primers M1SS and BC2_uni_R was performed on all cDNA. On the study's bioinformatics: For normalization, 1 million high-quality reads, each with a distinct molecular identifier, were randomly selected from each sample. Reads with shared molecular identifiers were discarded instead of being binned into consensus sequences. CDR3 identification, clonotype clustering and error correction used MiTCR with a Q25 quality threshold and the strictest error-elimination algorithm. A nonparametric unseen species model with Euler transformation was used to estimate a lower bound on total TCR beta diversity. The public reads were reanalyzed by TCRdb: fastp trimming at Q25, MiXCR alignment, in-frame beta chains only. Here each entry gathers all rows of one CDR3 protein and keeps the most common genes and DNA. These V and J calls originate from TCRdb's pipeline instead of the authors' own analysis. Here the sample has more than 750,000 distinct CDR3 sequences; approximately 32% occur a single time. The ten biggest clones cover about a tenth of the sample.

The CDR1 and CDR2 encoded by the germline V gene are MNHNS and SASEGT. The CDR3 runs 15 residues from the cysteine to the phenylalanine. Only CDR3 DNA is held: 45 bases, read in frame from base 1. After removal of 6 bases from V and 0 bases from J, the junction retains 7 bases not matched to a gene. These data also featured in a second study, about T cells of mothers and their children. Taken from the second paper: Nine systemically healthy Caucasian individuals, comprising three mothers and their six children, were included as donors. cDNA synthesis used all of the extracted RNA, with 1.5 ug of RNA in each 15 ul reaction. In the second PCR, sample barcodes and 2-4 random nucleotides were introduced via the M1S primer. Over 8 million TCR beta CDR3 reads came from each mother, compared with around 3 million reads from each child. Thymic selection similarly shapes TCR recombination output in related and unrelated pairs, with minor effect from inherited differences. Normalized repertoire overlap was always found to be slightly, but never significantly, higher in related mother-child pairs than in unrelated mother-child pairs. With a sensitivity of about 100 clones per million clonotypes, no persistent microchimeric T cell clones were detected. To look for features that set related mother-child pairs apart from unrelated individuals, the researchers ran deep NGS to compare the TCR beta repertoires of mothers and children. Mothers averaged about 37 +/- 4 years of age and children averaged about 10 +/- 4 years. After adapter ligation with NEBNext reagents, the libraries were sequenced on Illumina HiSeq 2000 with 100+100 nt paired-end reads. To prevent cross-contamination, the mother and child libraries were prepared one month apart and sequenced in separate runs. For each donor, between about 450,000 and 2,300,000 distinct TCR beta clonotypes were identified. Naive TCR beta clonotypes were estimated from low-frequency clonotypes matched to each donor's FACS-determined naive share, without sorting.

This sequence was found in a woman aged 40 to 50 in good health. Sequencing was done on a sample of blood. The chain joins TRBV6-1 to TRBJ1-1, with 7 bases matching TRBD1. The CDR3 has the sequence CASRGDRTVNTEAFF. The nucleotide sequence reads as follows: TGTGCCAGCAGGGGGGACAGAACTGTGAACACTGAAGCTTTCTTT.